What follows are 27 T cell receptor beta chains derived from one specimen sequenced in a study of T cells in Graves' hyperthyroidism and ophthalmopathy. The TCR beta CDR3 regions underwent amplification using RNA transcripts as the source. HTBI primers were used for first-round RT-PCR of the TCR CDR3. One entry per CDR3 protein results from TCRdb running MiXCR on the multiplex PCR reads. The sample holds some 800,000 distinct CDR3 sequences, 38% seen once. The sample comprised blood. These receptors were collected from a man between 18 and 29 years old with Graves' hyperthyroidism.

This chain links TRBV2 with TRBJ1-4; D uncertain. Trimming removed 6 bases from V and 8 bases from J, with 13 bases in between. The CDR3 has 13 amino acids. From germline, CDR1 is SNHLY and CDR2 FYNNEI. The CDR3 region is CASRGVHEEKLFF. DNA of the CDR3: TGTGCCAGCAGGGGTGTTCATGAGGAAAAACTGTTTTTT.

About this clonotype: Compared with germline, one end of the junction differs, possibly owing to a read error. This chain connects TRBV9 to TRBJ1-3; TRBD1 matches 7 bases. CDR3 length: 16 residues. The germline V gene encodes CDR1 SGDLS and CDR2 YYNGEE. The CDR3 here is CASSVTGDLSGNAIYF. DNA for the CDR3: TGTGCCAGCAGCGTCACAGGGGACCTCTCTGGAAACGCCATATATTTT.

This clonotype was found once. The chain couples TRBV29-1 to TRBJ1-1; D ambiguous. CDR1 is SQVTM and CDR2 is ANQGSEA in the germline V gene. V lost 8 bases and J lost 0, with 16 bases in between. This CDR3 contains 14 residues. CDR3 sequence reads: CSSLRTRLNTEAFF. The CDR3 DNA follows: TGCAGCAGTTTGCGGACCAGGTTGAACACTGAAGCTTTCTTT.

This rearrangement joins TRBV7-8 to TRBJ2-5; 7 nucleotides match TRBD2. This CDR3 is built from 14 residues. Germline V gene data show CDR1 as SGHVS and CDR2 as FQNEAQ. J was trimmed by 4 bases and V by 1 base; bases with no gene match: 3. CDR3 in DNA: TGTGCCAGCAGCTTAGTTTCGGGGGGAGAGACCCAGTACTTC. This translates into CASSLVSGGETQYF. The entire variable domain, with the rest obtained from reference TRBV7-8 and TRBJ2-5, is as follows: GAGVSQSPRYKVAKRGQDVALRCDPISGHVSLFWYQQALGQGPEFLTYFQNEAQLDKSGLPSDRFFAERPEGSVSTLKIQRTQQEDSAVYLCASSLVSGGETQYFGPGTRLLVL.

This clonotype showed up just a few times. The V and J genes are TRBV7-2 and TRBJ2-2, with 11 bases identical to TRBD2. The CDR3 extends over 17 amino acids. Germline CDR1 SGHTA, CDR2 FQGNSA. Losses at the gene ends were 3 bases for V and 7 bases for J; bases not matched to a gene: 10. CDR3 protein: CASSFPQLAGDDGELFF. In DNA, the CDR3 is TGTGCCAGCAGCTTTCCACAACTAGCGGGAGATGACGGGGAGCTGTTTTTT. Complete variable domain (other parts from reference TRBV7-2 and TRBJ2-2): GAGVSQSPSNKVTEKGKDVELRCDPISGHTALYWYRQSLGQGLEFLIYFQGNSAPDKSGLPSDRFSAERTGGSVSTLTIQRTQQEDSAVYLCASSFPQLAGDDGELFFGEGSRLTVL.

A remark on this clonotype: This may stem from a read error, because a much larger clone lies one nucleotide away. Given the absence of the conserved phenylalanine or tryptophan at the CDR3 end, a read error is likely. V and J are TRBV29-1 and TRBJ1-1, with unresolved D. CDR3 length equals 15 residues. Trimming removed 6 bases from V and 5 bases from J, with 22 bases in between. Germline CDR1 SQVTM, CDR2 ANQGSEA. The chain's CDR3 is CSVQAWTDRWTEAFL. The CDR3 coding sequence is TGCAGCGTCCAGGCCTGGACTGACCGGTGGACTGAAGCTTTCTTA.

With respect to this clonotype: A junction end diverges from the germline sequence, so it may reflect a read error. The V and J genes are TRBV5-4 and TRBJ2-7, with 7 bases matching TRBD2. The germline V gene has CDR1 SGHNT and CDR2 YYREEE (reference sequence). The CDR3 spans 15 residues. CDR3 bases: TGTGCCTGCAGCTGGGGGGGACTGAGCTCCTACGAGCAGTACTTC. It specifies CACSWGGLSSYEQYF. The full variable domain, completed using reference TRBV5-4 and TRBJ2-7, is ETGVTQSPTHLIKTRGQQVTLRCSSQSGHNTVSWYQQALGQGPQFIFQYYREEENGRGNFPPRFSGLQFPNYSSELNVNALELDDSALYLCACSWGGLSSYEQYFGPGTRLTVT.

Only a few counts were recorded for this clonotype. The chain combines TRBV4-2 with TRBJ2-7, with D uncertain. Germline CDR1 LGHNA, CDR2 YNFKEQ. CDR3 length: 15 residues. Trimming shortened V by 0 bases and J by 2 bases, and 11 bases separated the two germline ends. CDR3 DNA: TGTGCCAGCAGCCAAGAGGAATCTCGGACCTACGAGCAGTACTTC. Translating gives CASSQEESRTYEQYF.

There are a few counts of this clonotype. The rearrangement links TRBV19 to TRBJ1-1; no reliable D call. The germline CDR1 and CDR2 sequences are LNHDA and SQIVND (reference sequence). Deletions cut 2 bases from V and 5 bases from J, with 15 bases between. This CDR3 is built from 15 residues. The CDR3, as DNA: TGTGCCAGTAGTATACCGACGGGTGTCCGTACTGAAGCTTTCTTT. Residues: CASSIPTGVRTEAFF.

The table lists this clonotype with many counts. This chain connects TRBV29-1 to TRBJ2-2; no definite D call. V lost 3 bases to trimming and J lost 0 bases, with 8 bases between them. Germline V gene data show CDR1 as SQVTM and CDR2 as ANQGSEA. The CDR3 totals 14 residues. In DNA, the CDR3 is TGCAGCGTTGACACCTACGCGAACACCGGGGAGCTGTTTTTT. This translates into CSVDTYANTGELFF.

Worth noting for this clonotype: Possible read error: a much larger clone is one base away. The chain couples TRBV9 to TRBJ2-2; D gene unclear. Per germline, CDR1 SGDLS and CDR2 YYNGEE. This CDR3 is 12 amino acids long. For the CDR3, the DNA is TGTGCCAGCGGCGTGGCGGTCGGGGAGCTGTTTTTT. Translation gives CASGVAVGELFF.

This clonotype came up many times. The chain links TRBV9 to TRBJ2-5, with D perhaps TRBD1 or TRBD2 (5 bases each). The V end was cut by 0 bases, the J end by 0 bases, with 12 bases between. CDR1 is SGDLS, CDR2 YYNGEE, per germline. The CDR3 has 16 amino acids. The CDR3 sequence is CASSVEGRGYQETQYF. CDR3 nucleotide sequence: TGTGCCAGCAGCGTAGAGGGGCGAGGGTACCAAGAGACCCAGTACTTC.

The genes are TRBV20-1 and TRBJ2-7; D perhaps matches TRBD2 (5 bases). V lost 3 bases, J lost 6 bases, and 18 bases lay in between. This CDR3 has 14 residues. In germline, CDR1 is DFQATT, CDR2 SNEGSKA (reference sequence). CDR3 in DNA: TGCAGTGCTAGGTCCTTGGACTCACCTTCCGAGCAGTACTTC. As protein: CSARSLDSPSEQYF.

This clonotype was picked up many times. For the CDR3, the DNA is TGTGCCAGCAGCCAAGGGGGGGCGGGAGCTTTCTTT. This encodes CASSQGGAGAFF. V and J are TRBV3-1 and TRBJ1-1; D may be TRBD1 (6 bases). Germline CDR1 and CDR2: LGHDT and YNNKEL (reference sequence). This CDR3 region has 12 residues. V was pared by 1 base and J by 10 bases, with 10 bases between.

The V and J genes are TRBV10-3 and TRBJ1-2; D not certain. The V gene's germline CDR1 is ENHRY and CDR2 SYGVKD. Trimming pared 10 bases from V and 3 bases from J, leaving 9 bases between. The CDR3 has 11 amino acids. The CDR3 protein is CASGYDYGYTF. The CDR3 region has the DNA TGTGCCAGCGGGTATGACTATGGCTACACCTTC.

This rearrangement joins TRBV15 to TRBJ2-6; TRBD1 aligns across 8 bases. V lost 8 bases and J lost 4; bases outside the gene matches: 19. The CDR3 extends over 19 amino acids. CDR1 is LNHNV and CDR2 is YYDKDF in the germline V gene (reference sequence). The CDR3 nucleotides read TGTGCCACCTTAGACGTACCGGGACAGGTTGGGTTCGGGGCCAACGTCCTGACTTTC. Translating it yields CATLDVPGQVGFGANVLTF.

The chain links TRBV19 to TRBJ2-2; 9 nucleotides align to TRBD2. Unmatched junction bases numbered 5, after V lost 3 bases and J lost 6 bases. The CDR3 contains 15 residues. Germline V gene sequence: CDR1 LNHDA, CDR2 SQIVND (reference sequence). In DNA form, the CDR3 reads TGTGCCAGTAGTATCGGGGGACTAGCTCCCGGGGAGCTGTTTTTT. Translated: CASSIGGLAPGELFF.

This clonotype has a count of ten or more. This sequence joins TRBV29-1 and TRBJ1-2; D uncertain. CDR3 length equals 15 residues. Germline CDR1 and CDR2: SQVTM and ANQGSEA. Trimming stripped 4 bases from V and 4 bases from J, with 19 bases between. The chain's CDR3 is CSVGGNGGPPYGYTF. The CDR3 nucleotides read TGCAGCGTTGGGGGAAATGGAGGGCCCCCCTATGGCTACACCTTC.

This clonotype was found a few times. This chain connects TRBV3-1 to TRBJ2-5, with 8 bases aligning to TRBD2. The CDR3 has 14 amino acids. J lost 4 bases, V lost 6 bases, and 7 bases had no gene match. Germline CDR1 reads LGHDT; CDR2 reads YNNKEL (reference sequence). The CDR3 spells CASRRAGGAETQYF. CDR3 bases: TGTGCCAGCAGGAGGGCCGGGGGGGCAGAGACCCAGTACTTC.

This clonotype was seen at least ten times. The V call is TRBV20-1, the J call TRBJ2-7; perhaps TRBD2 as D (5 bases). Trimming removed 6 bases at V and 1 base at J, with 19 bases between. From germline, CDR1 is DFQATT and CDR2 SNEGSKA (reference sequence). This CDR3 contains 15 residues. The chain's CDR3 is CSAKRPSRRSYEQYF. The CDR3 DNA follows: TGCAGTGCCAAACGACCTAGCAGACGGTCCTACGAGCAGTACTTC.

The table lists this clonotype with many counts. J is TRBJ1-2 and V is TRBV7-9, with 7 bases aligning to TRBD1. Germline loops: CDR1 SEHNR, CDR2 FQNEAQ (reference sequence). This CDR3 comprises 13 residues. The junction had 5 bases not matched to a gene; V was cut back by 3 bases and J by 7 bases. The CDR3 loop reads CASSLDRFSGYTF. The CDR3 bases are TGTGCCAGCAGCTTGGACAGGTTTTCTGGCTACACCTTC.

Concerning this clonotype itself: This clone may be a read error of a much larger clone one base away. The V gene is TRBV29-1, the J gene TRBJ2-7; D remains ambiguous. Germline V gene sequence: CDR1 SQVTM, CDR2 ANQGSEA. Trimming stripped 5 bases from V and 9 bases from J, with 17 bases between. The CDR3 consists of 12 residues. CDR3 bases: TGCAGCGTTACCCACGGGCTATGGGCGCAGTACTTC. Translating it yields CSVTHGLWAQYF.

This clonotype was observed many times. Written as DNA, the CDR3 is TGCAGCGTCCTTGACAGGTTCAATCAGCCCCAGCATTTT. Its protein is CSVLDRFNQPQHF. The chain has TRBV29-1 and TRBJ1-5; tentatively, D is TRBD1 (6 bases). The V end lost 6 bases, the J end lost 3 bases, and 12 bases lay between the germline ends. The V gene's germline CDR1 is SQVTM and CDR2 ANQGSEA. CDR3 length: 13 amino acids.

The chain joins TRBV20-1 to TRBJ2-7; the D call may be TRBD1 or TRBD2 (5 bases each). The V and J ends lost 4 bases and 0 bases respectively, with 10 bases between them. Germline lookup yields CDR1 DFQATT and CDR2 SNEGSKA (reference sequence). The CDR3 consists of 13 residues. CDR3 amino acids: CSATRDGSYEQYF. In nucleotides, the CDR3 is TGCAGTGCTACCCGGGACGGCTCCTACGAGCAGTACTTC.

This clonotype appeared many times. The chain links TRBV10-2 to TRBJ1-1; tentative D call: TRBD1 (6 bases). There are 14 residues in the CDR3. Germline CDR1 reads WSHSY; CDR2 reads SAAADI. Trimming shortened V by 8 bases and J by 4 bases, and 17 bases separated the two germline ends. This CDR3 reads CASLPSGAFTEAFF. As DNA, the CDR3 is TGCGCCAGCCTCCCCTCAGGGGCGTTCACTGAAGCTTTCTTT.

The CDR3 region is CRVGPTEAFF. The CDR3 DNA sequence: TGCAGGGTCGGGCCCACTGAAGCTTTCTTT. V usage is TRBV20-1 and J usage is TRBJ1-1; D remains ambiguous. Germline V CDR1 and CDR2: DFQATT, SNEGSKA (reference sequence). CDR3 length: 10 residues.

This clonotype was seen repeatedly, ten times or more. The rearrangement links TRBV29-1 to TRBJ2-7, with D possibly TRBD2 on 6 matching bases. The ends were cut back, 5 bases at V and 3 bases at J, with 11 bases in the middle. The CDR3 loop spans 12 amino acids. Germline V gene sequence: CDR1 SQVTM, CDR2 ANQGSEA. The CDR3 coding sequence is TGCAGCGTTTTCGACGGGAGCTACGAGCAGTACTTC. Translation gives CSVFDGSYEQYF.